The rows below give T cell receptor beta chains drawn from one sample of a study of T-cell memory formation after mild COVID-19. TCRdb passed the 5' RACE reads through MiXCR, listing each CDR3 protein once. The sample contains tens of thousands of distinct CDR3 sequences, roughly 14% of which appear only once. The specimen sequenced was PBMCs or a T cell subset sorted from them (not recorded which). These receptors originate from an adult woman who had mild COVID-19 (a few samples of this study predate the infection). Cell type and time point are not known. Each CDR3 is given with its conserved first and last residue. Fields, in order: D gene, V gene, clone size, J gene, CDR3 protein, CDR3 DNA. A D gene is named only where the DNA matches it firmly. A row's size may be missing; if present it is once, few, many or a size class.

>-|TRBV15|few|TRBJ2-7
CATSRMGPLSYEQYF
TGTGCCACCAGCAGAATGGGCCCTCTTTCCTACGAGCAGTACTTC
>TRBD1|TRBV4-1|few|TRBJ2-7
CASSHRDSPYEQYF
TGCGCCAGCAGCCACCGGGACAGCCCCTACGAGCAGTACTTC
>-|TRBV4-1|few|TRBJ2-7
CASSQDPPYEQYF
TGCGCCAGCAGCCAAGATCCCCCCTACGAGCAGTACTTC
>-|TRBV5-8|few|TRBJ2-1
CASLLRPEEVPFF
TGTGCCAGCCTACTACGTCCTGAGGAGGTGCCGTTCTTC
>TRBD1|TRBV4-3|many|TRBJ2-7
CASSTGQGGSYEQYF
TGCGCCAGCAGCACGGGACAGGGGGGCTCCTACGAGCAGTACTTC
>-|TRBV7-9|-|TRBJ1-1
CASSLGSEAFF
TGTGCCAGCAGCTTAGGATCTGAAGCTTTCTTT
>-|TRBV5-1|many|TRBJ1-1
CASSLGQGGTEAFF
TGCGCCAGCAGCTTGGGCCAGGGAGGCACTGAAGCTTTCTTT
>-|TRBV12-3/TRBV12-4|few|TRBJ2-7
CASSPDGASYEQYF
TGTGCCAGCAGTCCGGACGGAGCCTCCTACGAGCAGTACTTC
>TRBD2|TRBV4-3|few|TRBJ2-7
CASSQGREGGHEQYF
TGCGCCAGCAGCCAAGGGCGGGAGGGAGGCCACGAGCAGTACTTC
>TRBD2|TRBV11-2|few|TRBJ2-5
CASSYGLAGNQETQYF
TGTGCCAGCAGCTACGGACTAGCGGGGAACCAAGAGACCCAGTACTTC
>TRBD2|TRBV6-2/TRBV6-3|-|TRBJ2-1
CASSPRGYLAGVMWYNEQFF
TGTGCCAGCAGCCCTCGAGGTTACCTAGCGGGAGTCATGTGGTACAATGAGCAGTTCTTC
>-|TRBV27|few|TRBJ2-3
CASSPARQYTQYF
TGTGCCAGCAGCCCCGCCCGACAGTATACGCAGTATTTT
>-|TRBV5-8|-|TRBJ1-1
CASSLALVLNTEAFF
TGTGCCAGCAGCTTGGCCTTGGTTCTGAACACTGAAGCTTTCTTT
>-|TRBV7-9|-|TRBJ2-7
CASSSASDTYEQYF
TGTGCCAGCAGCTCAGCCAGTGACACCTACGAGCAGTACTTC
>-|TRBV19|-|TRBJ2-3
CASSIAGGTDTQYF
TGTGCCAGTAGTATAGCGGGCGGCACAGATACGCAGTATTTT
>-|TRBV5-1|few|TRBJ2-7
CASSLRQGTHEQYF
TGCGCCAGCAGCTTGAGGCAGGGGACTCACGAGCAGTACTTC
>-|TRBV18|-|TRBJ2-1
CASSEDYNEQFF
TGTGCCAGCTCAGAGGACTACAATGAGCAGTTCTTC
>-|TRBV4-1|-|TRBJ2-1
CASSHPPERQYNEQFF
TGCGCCAGCAGCCACCCGCCGGAACGGCAATACAATGAGCAGTTCTTC
>-|TRBV7-9|few|TRBJ2-7
CASSLAFVGKAQYEQYF
TGTGCCAGCAGCTTAGCCTTTGTGGGGAAGGCCCAATACGAGCAGTACTTC
>-|TRBV10-3|few|TRBJ2-1
CAISEGTPPYNEQFF
TGTGCCATCAGTGAGGGGACCCCCCCCTACAATGAGCAGTTCTTC
>-|TRBV5-4|-|TRBJ1-2
CASRFDPDYGYTF
TGTGCCAGCAGATTTGACCCCGACTATGGCTACACCTTC
>-|TRBV29-1|-|TRBJ2-5
CSVEVPGYQETQYF
TGCAGCGTTGAAGTACCGGGGTACCAAGAGACCCAGTACTTC
>-|TRBV4-1|-|TRBJ1-1
CASSPTRGDTEAFF
TGCGCCAGCAGCCCTACCCGGGGGGACACTGAAGCTTTCTTT
>-|TRBV4-3|large|TRBJ2-7
CASSQVADFSYEQYF
TGCGCCAGCAGCCAAGTTGCGGATTTCTCCTACGAGCAGTACTTC
>-|TRBV7-2|-|TRBJ2-7
CASSFWGRRDEQYF
TGTGCCAGCAGCTTCTGGGGGCGCAGGGACGAGCAGTACTTC
>TRBD1|TRBV29-1|once|TRBJ1-2
CSVDSGTEDPRMGYTF
TGCAGCGTTGACTCTGGGACAGAAGACCCGAGGATGGGCTACACCTTC
>-|TRBV4-2|few|TRBJ2-1
CASSQEEGNYNEQFF
TGTGCCAGCAGCCAAGAGGAGGGAAACTACAATGAGCAGTTCTTC
>-|TRBV5-1|many|TRBJ2-1
CASSLGTTSMNEQFF
TGCGCCAGCAGCTTGGGTACTACCTCTATGAATGAGCAGTTCTTC
>-|TRBV7-8|-|TRBJ2-7
CASSLGKGFYEQYF
TGTGCCAGCAGCTTAGGAAAGGGTTTCTACGAGCAGTACTTC
>TRBD2|TRBV4-3|-|TRBJ2-7
CASSQDRGSGREQYF
TGCGCCAGCAGCCAAGATCGGGGTAGCGGGAGGGAGCAGTACTTC
>-|TRBV7-9|few|TRBJ1-1
CASSPGQRNTEAFF
TGTGCCAGCAGCCCCGGACAAAGGAACACTGAAGCTTTCTTT
>-|TRBV7-9|-|TRBJ2-7
CASSGPGEQYF
TGTGCCAGCAGCGGTCCTGGGGAGCAGTACTTC
>TRBD1|TRBV19|many|TRBJ2-7
CASSPYPGTGFYEQYF
TGTGCCAGTAGTCCCTACCCCGGGACAGGGTTCTACGAGCAGTACTTC
>-|TRBV4-1|few|TRBJ1-4
CASSQVATNEKLFF
TGCGCCAGCAGCCAAGTTGCCACTAATGAAAAACTGTTTTTT
>-|TRBV11-2|-|TRBJ1-1
CASSSYFTEAFF
TGTGCCAGCAGCTCGTATTTCACTGAAGCTTTCTTT
>TRBD2|TRBV28|few|TRBJ2-1
CASSLSPAGGRRNEQFF
TGTGCCAGCAGTTTATCCCCAGCGGGAGGGCGGCGAAATGAGCAGTTCTTC
>TRBD1|TRBV12-3/TRBV12-4|medium-sized|TRBJ2-6
CASSSQTGGANVLTF
TGTGCCAGCAGTTCCCAGACAGGGGGGGCCAACGTCCTGACTTTC
>TRBD1|TRBV5-1|few|TRBJ2-3
CASSPLRDRATDTQYF
TGCGCCAGCAGCCCCCTCCGGGACAGGGCCACAGATACGCAGTATTTT
>-|TRBV24-1|few|TRBJ2-2
CATSEGDTGELFF
TGTGCCACCAGTGAAGGGGACACCGGGGAGCTGTTTTTT
>-|TRBV12-3/TRBV12-4|-|TRBJ2-3
CASSPDTTGDMLTDTQYF
TGTGCCAGCAGTCCCGATACCACGGGGGATATGCTCACAGATACGCAGTATTTT
>TRBD2|TRBV7-9|few|TRBJ2-7
CASSLGLAGGPVFYEQYF
TGTGCCAGCAGCCTCGGACTAGCGGGAGGGCCAGTCTTCTACGAGCAGTACTTC
>TRBD2|TRBV7-2|-|TRBJ2-3
CASSLSGRDTQYF
TGTGCCAGCAGCCTTAGCGGGAGAGATACGCAGTATTTT
>-|TRBV2|few|TRBJ1-1
CAMVRSGTEAFF
TGTGCCATGGTACGCTCGGGCACTGAAGCTTTCTTT
>-|TRBV28|-|TRBJ2-3
CASSFYAGTFGPPDTQYF
TGTGCCAGCAGTTTTTACGCCGGGACTTTCGGACCTCCAGATACGCAGTATTTT
>TRBD1|TRBV19|-|TRBJ2-7
CASSPRTGTREQYF
TGTGCCAGTAGCCCCCGGACAGGGACTCGGGAGCAGTACTTC
>TRBD1|TRBV11-2|-|TRBJ1-2
CASSLDTGTGNYGYTF
TGTGCCAGCAGCTTAGATACCGGGACAGGCAACTATGGCTACACCTTC
>-|TRBV5-1|-|TRBJ2-5
CASKEETQYF
TGCGCCAGCAAAGAAGAGACCCAGTACTTC
>TRBD2|TRBV20-1|few|TRBJ2-3
CSASPRGREYTDTQYF
TGCAGTGCTAGTCCTCGCGGGCGGGAGTATACAGATACGCAGTATTTT
>-|TRBV30|-|TRBJ2-3
CAWSVLRTASTDTQYF
TGTGCCTGGAGTGTCCTCCGGACAGCTAGCACAGATACGCAGTATTTT
>TRBD1|TRBV7-9|few|TRBJ2-7
CASSLAGQGRDEQYF
TGTGCCAGCAGCTTAGCGGGACAGGGGCGGGACGAGCAGTACTTC
>-|TRBV29-1|many|TRBJ2-7
CSVEQGSYEQYF
TGCAGCGTTGAGCAAGGGAGCTACGAGCAGTACTTC
>-|TRBV6-2/TRBV6-3|-|TRBJ2-1
CASTPGSYNEQFF
TGTGCCAGCACCCCGGGGAGCTACAATGAGCAGTTCTTC
>TRBD1|TRBV4-3|few|TRBJ2-7
CASSQAGTGAYEQYF
TGCGCCAGCAGCCAAGCCGGGACAGGGGCCTACGAGCAGTACTTC
>-|TRBV30|few|TRBJ1-1
CAWSLAGPPTGAFF
TGTGCCTGGAGTCTAGCGGGACCACCGACCGGGGCTTTCTTT
>-|TRBV5-1|-|TRBJ2-1
CASSLRWEGGNEQFF
TGCGCCAGCAGCTTGCGGTGGGAGGGGGGCAATGAGCAGTTCTTC
>-|TRBV2|few|TRBJ1-5
CASGEGNQPQHF
TGTGCCAGCGGGGAGGGCAATCAGCCCCAGCATTTT
>-|TRBV7-2|-|TRBJ2-1
CASSPTHLRDNEQFF
TGTGCCAGCAGCCCAACTCATTTAAGGGACAATGAGCAGTTCTTC
>TRBD1|TRBV7-9|-|TRBJ1-1
CASSLGTGRTEAFF
TGTGCCAGCAGCCTCGGGACAGGGAGGACTGAAGCTTTCTTT
>-|TRBV7-2|-|TRBJ1-1
CASTYPDYTEAFF
TGTGCCAGCACCTACCCAGACTACACTGAAGCTTTCTTT